The 22 T cell receptor beta chains given below trace back to one sample, sequenced in a study of vaccination effects on CD4 cells after COVID-19. Measured with immunoSEQ multiplex PCR; TCRdb has only the in-frame clones, and not every one. The table has 30,000 to 40,000 clones, approximately 64% seen once. Viral peptide pool expansion of antigen-specific CD4+ T cells preceded sequencing in the ViraFEST assay. A roughly ten-day culture period preceded the isolation of CD4+ T cells. Vaccination of participants consisted of two doses of either the BNT162b2 or mRNA-1273 vaccine. No antigen has been identified for these receptors. Sequencing was performed on CD4+ T cells from PBMCs cultured with SARS-CoV-2 spike peptides, taken after COVID-19 vaccination. These TCRs come from a human donor who received a COVID-19 vaccine.

The chain joins TRBV5-4 to TRBJ2-2, with D possibly matching TRBD2 (5 bases). This CDR3 has 15 residues. CDR1 is SGHNT, CDR2 YYREEE, per germline (reference sequence). V was pared by 4 bases and J by 6 bases, with 16 bases between. CDR3 coding DNA: TGTGCCAGCAGCCCCGACGGGCTAGCCGCCGGGGAGCTGTTTTTT. Protein sequence: CASSPDGLAAGELFF.

The chain joins TRBV18 to TRBJ2-3, with D maybe TRBD1 (6 bases). Germline-derived CDR1 and CDR2 are KGHSH and LQKENI. Trimming took off 3 bases at V and 0 bases at J, with 22 bases between the two ends. The CDR3 sequence is 19 residues long. The chain's CDR3 is CASSPVHLITGNSTDTQYF. The CDR3, as DNA: TGTGCCAGCTCACCTGTACATCTAATTACAGGGAATAGCACAGATACGCAGTATTTT.

The gene calls are TRBV5-1 and TRBJ2-1; 14 nucleotides align to TRBD2. This CDR3 region has 16 residues. Trimming at V came to 5 bases and at J to 8 bases, leaving 9 bases not matched to a gene. The germline gives CDR1 SGHRS, CDR2 YFSETQ. The CDR3 nucleotides read TGCGCCAGCAGGAATACCGGGACTAGCGGGAGACATGAGCAGTTCTTC. Its protein is CASRNTGTSGRHEQFF. Full variable domain (outside the CDR3, taken from reference TRBV5-1 and TRBJ2-1): KAGVTQTPRYLIKTRGQQVTLSCSPISGHRSVSWYQQTPGQGLQFLFEYFSETQRNKGNFPGRFSGRQFSNSRSEMNVSTLELGDSALYLCASRNTGTSGRHEQFFGPGTRLTVL.

This clone was observed a handful of times. The J gene is TRBJ2-7, the V gene TRBV20-1, with 10 bases lining up with TRBD1. CDR3 size: 16 residues. J gave up 2 bases and V 3 bases, and 10 bases lay outside the gene matches. Germline V gene sequence: CDR1 DFQATT, CDR2 SNEGSKA (reference sequence). The CDR3 protein is CSASRLGQGSAYEQYF. The CDR3 DNA is TGCAGTGCTAGTAGATTGGGACAGGGGTCTGCCTACGAGCAGTACTTC.

This clone was observed a handful of times. J is TRBJ2-5 and V is TRBV6-2 or TRBV6-3; D is possibly TRBD2 (7 bases). The germline CDR1 and CDR2 sequences are MNHEY and SVGEGT. The CDR3 is 14 residues long. V was shortened by 6 bases and J by 5 bases, with 16 bases between the two germline ends. The CDR3 region has the DNA TGTGCCAGCAGCGAGTCGGGGGGCCAGGAGACCCAGTACTTC. Protein: CASSESGGQETQYF.

The CDR3 region is CASSGPGTGGTGELFF. CDR3 coding DNA: TGTGCCAGCAGTGGACCCGGGACAGGGGGCACCGGGGAGCTGTTTTTT. The chain combines TRBV6-1 with TRBJ2-2, with 11 positions matching TRBD1. The CDR3 covers 16 residues. Trimming cost V 4 bases and J 4 bases; bases outside gene matches: 5. Germline CDR1 and CDR2: MNHNS and SASEGT.

The rearrangement joins TRBV5-1 to TRBJ2-5, with unresolved D. Trimming took off 0 bases at V and 0 bases at J, with 6 bases between the two ends. The CDR3 loop spans 14 amino acids. Germline-derived CDR1 and CDR2 are SGHRS and YFSETQ. The CDR3 sequence is CASSLGPDQETQYF. The CDR3 DNA reads as TGCGCCAGCAGCTTGGGGCCAGACCAAGAGACCCAGTACTTC.

The gene calls are TRBV3-1 (or the pseudogene TRBV3-2) and TRBJ2-7; D unresolved. The CDR3 runs to 13 residues. From germline, CDR1 is LGHDT and CDR2 YNNKEL (reference sequence). Trimming removed 4 bases at V and 1 base at J, with 8 bases between. The CDR3 coding sequence is TGTGCCAGCAGCCCCTCCACATCCTACGAGCAGTACTTC. It translates to CASSPSTSYEQYF.

The J gene is TRBJ2-1, the V gene TRBV4-2; D not certain. This CDR3 has 16 amino acids. CDR1 is LGHNA, CDR2 YNFKEQ, per germline. V gave up 2 bases and J gave up 2 bases, with 13 bases separating them. The CDR3, as DNA: TGTGCCAGCAGCCAAAATCCAGGCGCTACCTACAATGAGCAGTTCTTC. This translates into CASSQNPGATYNEQFF.

The CDR3 nucleotides are TGTGCCAGCAGTACAGTGACCGGGGAGCTGTTTTTT. It encodes CASSTVTGELFF. V and J are TRBV27 and TRBJ2-2; no firm D call. Germline V gene data show CDR1 as MNHEY and CDR2 as SMNVEV (reference sequence). V was shortened by 5 bases and J by 5 bases, with 6 bases between the two germline ends. The CDR3 extends over 12 amino acids.

This chain uses TRBV2 with TRBJ1-1; TRBD1 matches at 10 bases. After removal of 5 bases from V and 10 bases from J, the junction contained 1 base not matched to a gene. This CDR3 region has 11 residues. Looked up from germline, CDR1 is SNHLY and CDR2 is FYNNEI. CDR3 in amino acids: CASSWDRGAFF. CDR3 DNA sequence: TGTGCCAGCAGTTGGGACAGGGGAGCTTTCTTT.

The CDR3 DNA reads TGTGCCAGCAGCCAGGGCGGGAGGTGGTACGAGCAGTACTTC. Translating gives CASSQGGRWYEQYF. The gene calls are TRBV14 and TRBJ2-7; 8 positions agree with TRBD2. The V and J ends lost 3 bases and 4 bases, in that order; junction bases with no gene match: 5. The CDR3 has 14 amino acids. Germline CDR1 is SGHDN and CDR2 is FVKESK.

There are a few counts of this clone. This rearrangement joins TRBV19 to TRBJ2-3; 11 bases match TRBD2. The CDR3 contains 19 residues. Germline CDR1 reads LNHDA; CDR2 reads SQIVND (reference sequence). The V and J ends lost 5 bases and 1 base, in that order; junction bases with no gene match: 14. CDR3 nucleotide sequence: TGTGCCAGTAGTTCGATGCGGGCTAGCGGGGGGAAGGGCACAGATACGCAGTATTTT. Translating gives CASSSMRASGGKGTDTQYF. The full variable domain, rest sourced from reference TRBV19 and TRBJ2-3, is DGGITQSPKYLFRKEGQNVTLSCEQNLNHDAMYWYRQDPGQGLRLIYYSQIVNDFQKGDIAEGYSVSREKKESFPLTVTSAQKNPTAFYLCASSSMRASGGKGTDTQYFGPGTRLTVL.

The chain joins TRBV30 to TRBJ2-3; D not resolved. The CDR3 is 11 amino acids. CDR1 GTSNPN and CDR2 SVGIG come from the germline V gene (reference sequence). The V gene lost 1 base and the J gene lost 5 bases, with 4 bases spanning the gap. CDR3 in DNA: TGTGCCTGGAGTGCTCAAGATACGCAGTATTTT. Its protein is CAWSAQDTQYF.

The chain couples TRBV2 to TRBJ1-1; no reliable D call. CDR3 length: 11 residues. V was pared by 1 base and J by 8 bases, with 5 bases between. CDR1 and CDR2 from the germline V gene are SNHLY and FYNNEI. CDR3 nucleotide sequence: TGTGCCAGCAGTGAAGACTTGGAAGCTTTCTTT. This codes for CASSEDLEAFF. Combining the CDR3 with reference TRBV2 and TRBJ1-1 gives the whole variable domain EPEVTQTPSHQVTQMGQEVILRCVPISNHLYFYWYRQILGQKVEFLVSFYNNEISEKSEIFDDQFSVERPDGSNFTLKIRSTKLEDSAMYFCASSEDLEAFFGQGTRLTVV.

This clone was seen a handful of times. This rearrangement joins TRBV13 to TRBJ2-7; D gene unclear. V was pared by 2 bases and J by 9 bases, with 11 bases between. This CDR3 has 12 residues. Germline V CDR1 and CDR2: PRHDT, FYEKMQ (reference sequence). CDR3 sequence (DNA): TGTGCCAGCAGCTTAAATATTGGCGGGCAGTACTTC. As protein: CASSLNIGGQYF.

This chain joins TRBV6-6 and TRBJ1-4, with a possible D match to TRBD1 (5 bases). V was cut by 5 bases and J by 0 bases, with 13 bases left in between. CDR1 is MNHNY, CDR2 SVGAGI, per germline (reference sequence). There are 16 residues in the CDR3. The CDR3 nucleotides read TGTGCCAGCAGTCGACGCCGGGGGGCAACTAATGAAAAACTGTTTTTT. Protein product: CASSRRRGATNEKLFF.

The CDR3 region has the DNA TGTGCCAGTAGTCCTACAGGGTTTTTAACTAATGAAAAACTGTTTTTT. It codes for CASSPTGFLTNEKLFF. The chain recombines TRBV19 with TRBJ1-4, with D perhaps matching TRBD1 (6 bases). The V gene's germline CDR1 is LNHDA and CDR2 SQIVND (reference sequence). The CDR3 spans 16 residues. Between the trimmed V and J ends, which lost 5 bases and 1 base, there was a span of 14 bases.

This sequence joins TRBV2 and TRBJ1-6; D might be TRBD1 (5 bases). This CDR3 contains 14 residues. The V gene's germline CDR1 is SNHLY and CDR2 FYNNEI. V was clipped by 4 bases and J by 9 bases, with 13 bases between them. The CDR3 spells CASSGAGSISPLHF. As DNA, the CDR3 is TGTGCCAGCAGTGGGGCAGGGTCTATTTCACCCCTCCACTTT. The complete variable domain, with remaining parts taken from reference TRBV2 and TRBJ1-6, reads EPEVTQTPSHQVTQMGQEVILRCVPISNHLYFYWYRQILGQKVEFLVSFYNNEISEKSEIFDDQFSVERPDGSNFTLKIRSTKLEDSAMYFCASSGAGSISPLHFGNGTRLTVT.

The gene calls are TRBV5-4 and TRBJ1-6, with 7 bases identical to TRBD1. There are 14 residues in the CDR3. Germline CDR1 and CDR2: SGHNT and YYREEE (reference sequence). V dropped 4 bases and J dropped 10; count of bases not matched to a gene: 8. The CDR3 loop reads CASSTGTVESPLHF. DNA for the CDR3: TGTGCCAGCAGCACCGGGACAGTAGAGTCACCCCTCCACTTT.

V is TRBV6-1 and J is TRBJ1-2; TRBD1 is a possible D gene (6 bases). Trimming pared 3 bases from V and 5 bases from J, leaving 10 bases between. The CDR3 totals 13 residues. The germline V gene encodes CDR1 MNHNS and CDR2 SASEGT. CDR3 sequence reads: CASSEGARYGYTF. The DNA for the CDR3 is TGTGCCAGCAGTGAGGGGGCGCGGTATGGCTACACCTTC.

V usage is TRBV9 and J usage is TRBJ1-4; D is unclear. Germline CDR1 is SGDLS and CDR2 is YYNGEE. The V gene lost 4 bases and the J gene lost 0 bases, with 7 bases spanning the gap. This CDR3 has 14 residues. The CDR3 loop is CASSQEATNEKLFF. The CDR3, as DNA: TGTGCCAGCAGCCAAGAAGCAACTAATGAAAAACTGTTTTTT. The whole variable domain, remainder taken from reference TRBV9 and TRBJ1-4, is DSGVTQTPKHLITATGQRVTLRCSPRSGDLSVYWYQQSLDQGLQFLIQYYNGEERAKGNILERFSAQQFPDLHSELNLSSLELGDSALYFCASSQEATNEKLFFGSGTQLSVL.